This T cell receptor (beta chain) appears in the sequencing data of a study of post-analysis software for immune sequencing data. In the study overall: Included among the disease courses, which were recorded for the cohort, were relapsing-remitting, secondary progressive and progressive-relapsing multiple sclerosis. Findings and limits, study-wide: A significant reduction in normalized Chao1 diversity was observed in multiple sclerosis patients versus controls. The F measure placed samples prepared in the same batch into strongly shared clusters. When patients were compared with controls, five TRBV segments were more frequent, TRBV5-6, TRBV5-1 and TRBV20-1 among them.

As regards this clonotype: What it binds is unknown.

cDNA libraries for TCR beta contained unique molecular identifiers. It was from roughly 1 to 10 million T cells that 500,000 or so cDNA molecules came. MiXCR, applied by TCRdb to the PCR reads, yields one record per CDR3 protein. The table lists hundreds of thousands of distinct CDR3 sequences, 55% to 60% of them singletons. The length of the CDR3 is 13 residues. Trimming stripped 6 bases from V and 0 bases from J, with 9 bases between. Germline V CDR1 and CDR2: MNHEY, SVGAGI. This clonotype originated in a girl aged 2 to 10 with multiple sclerosis. The gene calls are TRBV6-5 and TRBJ2-7; no definite D call. The sample comprised blood. The CDR3 region is CASRSSASYEQYF. CDR3 DNA: TGTGCCAGCAGGTCTAGTGCCTCCTACGAGCAGTACTTC.